This TCR beta chain was profiled in a study of CD8 T cells in ankylosing spondylitis. Overall study findings and caveats: In ankylosing spondylitis blood, a motif of roughly 8 highly homologous TCR beta variants appeared characteristic. Certain motif variants had earlier appeared in reactive arthritis synovial fluid and blood.

A single record per CDR3 protein comes from TCRdb applying MiXCR to the 5' RACE reads. Counted here are about 450,000 distinct CDR3 sequences, 20% to 30% occurring once; the ten biggest clones make up about 0.89%. Trimming stripped 5 bases from V and 2 bases from J, with 13 bases between. This CDR3 is built from 15 residues. Germline V gene data show CDR1 as SGHDT and CDR2 as YYEEEE. In the case of this clonotype: The antigen remains undetermined. No conserved phenylalanine or tryptophan is present at the end of the CDR3, so a read error is the likely explanation.

This chain links TRBV5-6 with TRBJ2-2, with D possibly matching TRBD2 (6 bases). Sequencing was done on a sample of blood, either unsorted or a sorted T cell fraction (not recorded which). The clonotype originates from a male donor with ankylosing spondylitis. CDR3 in DNA: TGTGCCAGCAGAGGCGGGGCTCTAAACACCGGGGAGCTGTTTTGT. Residues: CASRGGALNTGELFC.